Following are 32 T cell receptor beta chains from one sample sequenced in a study of graft-versus-host responses after intestinal transplantation. Profiling relied on immunoSEQ multiplex PCR, and the TCRdb table lists in-frame clones only, not all of them. Among some 96,000 clones listed, approximately 84% were seen once. These receptors have no known antigen. This specimen was unstimulated CD4+ T cells sorted from spleen or lymph node cells, taken before transplant. The receptors were gathered from a human donor who was the organ donor for an intestinal transplant.

This clone was recorded once. J is TRBJ2-7 and V is TRBV11-3, with D unclear. The CDR3 is 13 residues long. The germline V and J ends were trimmed by 0 bases and 6 bases, with 9 bases remaining between them. The germline gives CDR1 SGHNT, CDR2 YENEEA. This chain's CDR3 is CASSLESGTEQYF. CDR3 bases: TGTGCCAGCAGCTTAGAATCGGGTACCGAGCAGTACTTC.

The chain has TRBV19 and TRBJ2-7; the D gene is possibly TRBD2 (5 bases). The germline gives CDR1 LNHDA, CDR2 SQIVND (reference sequence). CDR3 size: 13 residues. Between the trimmed V and J ends, which lost 6 bases and 4 bases, there was a span of 13 bases. This chain's CDR3 is CASSLERGYEQYF. The DNA for the CDR3 is TGTGCCAGTAGCCTTGAACGGGGTTACGAGCAGTACTTC.

The chain carries TRBV28 and TRBJ1-1; D is undetermined. The CDR3 contains 12 residues. The V gene's germline CDR1 is MDHEN and CDR2 SYDVKM. V was pared by 6 bases and J by 3 bases, with 8 bases between. The CDR3 is CASSRFDTEAFF. In DNA, the CDR3 is TGTGCCAGCAGCCGTTTCGACACTGAAGCTTTCTTT.

The chain recombines TRBV2 with TRBJ1-5; possibly TRBD1 for D (5 bases). The CDR3 runs 14 residues. Germline loops: CDR1 SNHLY, CDR2 FYNNEI. Trimming removed 6 bases from V and 0 bases from J, with 9 bases in between. CDR3: CASRTAYSNQPQHF. The CDR3 nucleotides read TGTGCCAGCAGGACAGCTTATAGCAATCAGCCCCAGCATTTT.

This rearrangement joins TRBV10-3 to TRBJ2-7, with D perhaps assigned TRBD1 or TRBD2 (5 bases each). Germline V gene sequence: CDR1 ENHRY, CDR2 SYGVKD. This CDR3 comprises 13 residues. V lost 11 bases and J lost 3, with 17 bases in between. The CDR3 DNA reads TGTGCCCACTCACGGGACCGTAACTACGAGCAGTACTTC. It specifies CAHSRDRNYEQYF.

This chain links TRBV28 with TRBJ2-7; D might be TRBD1 (5 bases). V was trimmed by 3 bases and J by 3 bases, leaving 21 bases between them. Per germline, CDR1 MDHEN and CDR2 SYDVKM. This CDR3 comprises 17 residues. CDR3 residues: CASSFSYVPGLFYEQYF. For the CDR3, the DNA is TGTGCCAGCAGTTTCTCGTACGTACCAGGGCTATTCTACGAGCAGTACTTC.

This clone was recorded once. V is TRBV30 and J is TRBJ1-1, with D unclear. The CDR3 consists of 12 residues. Germline V gene lookup returns CDR1 GTSNPN and CDR2 SVGIG (reference sequence). V was clipped by 4 bases and J by 5 bases, with 11 bases between them. CDR3 nucleotide sequence: TGTGCCTGGACCCCTGAGTGGACTGAAGCTTTCTTT. It specifies CAWTPEWTEAFF.

J is TRBJ2-5 and V is TRBV9; the D call may be TRBD1 or TRBD2 (5 bases each). The CDR3 runs 16 residues. With 4 bases removed from V and 4 bases from J, the gap between germline ends came to 20 bases. Looked up from germline, CDR1 is SGDLS and CDR2 is YYNGEE. DNA of the CDR3: TGTGCCAGCAGCCCTCGTGAAGGGGAGCCGCGAGAGACCCAGTACTTC. Protein sequence: CASSPREGEPRETQYF.

This chain links TRBV19 with TRBJ1-1, with 9 bases identical to TRBD1. The junction had 9 bases not matched to a gene; V was cut back by 5 bases and J by 5 bases. The germline V gene has CDR1 LNHDA and CDR2 SQIVND (reference sequence). The CDR3 totals 15 residues. This CDR3 reads CASSRKTGGGTEAFF. The DNA for the CDR3 is TGTGCCAGTAGTCGCAAAACAGGGGGCGGGACTGAAGCTTTCTTT.

The chain combines TRBV11-1 with TRBJ1-2; D gene ambiguous. There are 13 residues in the CDR3. Germline V lookup: CDR1 SGHAT, CDR2 FQDESV (reference sequence). V was shortened by 3 bases and J by 6 bases, with 11 bases between the two germline ends. The CDR3 sequence: CASSLGQRDGYTF. CDR3 in DNA: TGTGCCAGCAGCTTGGGCCAGCGGGATGGCTACACCTTC.

The chain couples TRBV21-1 to TRBJ2-7; the table's D call TRBD1 went unverified against the DNA. TRBV21-1 counts as a pseudogene. The CDR3 consists of 14 residues. CDR3 amino acids: CASSKGTGGYEQYF. The CDR3 nucleotides read TGTGCCAGCAGCAAAGGGACAGGGGGCTACGAGCAGTACTTC.

This chain joins TRBV19 and TRBJ1-5, with 9 bases identical to TRBD1. Trimming took 4 bases from V and 7 from J; bases not matched to a gene: 2. This CDR3 is 13 amino acids long. Germline V CDR1 and CDR2: LNHDA, SQIVND (reference sequence). Written as DNA, the CDR3 is TGTGCCAGTAGTAAACAGGGGGCACAGCCCCAGCATTTT. The encoded protein is CASSKQGAQPQHF. Full variable domain (rest looked up from reference TRBV19 and TRBJ1-5): DGGITQSPKYLFRKEGQNVTLSCEQNLNHDAMYWYRQDPGQGLRLIYYSQIVNDFQKGDIAEGYSVSREKKESFPLTVTSAQKNPTAFYLCASSKQGAQPQHFGDGTRLSIL.

The chain recombines TRBV5-1 with TRBJ1-1, with D possibly TRBD1 on 6 matching bases. Trimming cost V 5 bases and J 1 base, with 15 bases left between them. The CDR3 extends over 15 amino acids. CDR1 and CDR2 (germline): SGHRS, YFSETQ. In nucleotides, the CDR3 is TGCGCCAGCAGTATACAGGGACCGAAGAACACTGAAGCTTTCTTT. Protein: CASSIQGPKNTEAFF.

The V call is TRBV7-8, the J call TRBJ1-5; the D gene is possibly TRBD1 (5 bases). Germline loops: CDR1 SGHVS, CDR2 FQNEAQ. The CDR3 contains 15 residues. Trimming stripped 1 base from V and 2 bases from J, with 9 bases between. CDR3 protein: CASSLDQGGNQPQHF. The CDR3 DNA follows: TGTGCCAGCAGCTTAGACCAGGGCGGCAATCAGCCCCAGCATTTT.

The chain employs TRBV27 and TRBJ2-3, with TRBD2 matching over 11 bases. CDR1 and CDR2 from the germline V gene are MNHEY and SMNVEV (reference sequence). The V gene end was trimmed by 6 bases and the J gene end by 4 bases; junction bases not matched to a gene: 9. CDR3 length: 16 amino acids. DNA of the CDR3: TGTGCCAGCAGGGCAAGACTAGCGGGATGGCCAGATACGCAGTATTTT. Protein sequence: CASRARLAGWPDTQYF.

The V gene is TRBV9, the J gene TRBJ1-1; the D gene is possibly TRBD1 (5 bases). CDR1 and CDR2 from the germline V gene are SGDLS and YYNGEE. Trimming shortened V by 0 bases and J by 0 bases, and 12 bases separated the two germline ends. This CDR3 has 16 amino acids. In nucleotides, the CDR3 is TGTGCCAGCAGCGTAGGACCAGGGCGATTGAACACTGAAGCTTTCTTT. As protein: CASSVGPGRLNTEAFF.

The CDR3 nucleotides are TGTGCCAGTAGTATAGAGTTCCGGGACAGGGGGCCCTCTGAAGCTTTCTTT. Translating it yields CASSIEFRDRGPSEAFF. The chain has TRBV19 and TRBJ1-1; 12 bases align to TRBD1. The CDR3 consists of 17 residues. The V gene end was trimmed by 0 bases and the J gene end by 6 bases; junction bases not matched to a gene: 8. Germline CDR1 LNHDA, CDR2 SQIVND (reference sequence).

The chain links TRBV7-9 to TRBJ1-2; D possibly corresponds to TRBD1 (6 bases). Trimming took 4 bases from V and 4 from J, leaving 10 bases between them. Germline V gene data show CDR1 as SEHNR and CDR2 as FQNEAQ (reference sequence). The CDR3 runs 13 residues. CDR3: CASSYRDGYGYTF. The CDR3 region has the DNA TGTGCCAGCAGCTACAGGGATGGCTATGGCTACACCTTC.

This chain joins TRBV18 and TRBJ2-5; the D gene is possibly TRBD2 (5 bases). V shed 1 base and J shed 5 bases, with 11 bases lying between them. There are 14 residues in the CDR3. Per germline, CDR1 KGHSH and CDR2 LQKENI. In DNA form, the CDR3 reads TGTGCCAGCTCACCACGGTCGGGGTGGGAGACCCAGTACTTC. This translates into CASSPRSGWETQYF. The full variable domain, its missing parts supplied by reference TRBV18 and TRBJ2-5, is NAGVMQNPRHLVRRRGQEARLRCSPMKGHSHVYWYRQLPEEGLKFMVYLQKENIIDESGMPKERFSAEFPKEGPSILRIQQVVRGDSAAYFCASSPRSGWETQYFGPGTRLLVL.

The CDR3 region has the DNA TGTGCCAGCTCACCTCTAGGTTCTGCGTACGGCTACACCTTC. Encoded protein: CASSPLGSAYGYTF. The V gene is TRBV18, the J gene TRBJ1-2; the D is unclear. The germline V and J ends were trimmed by 3 bases and 8 bases, with 16 bases remaining between them. The CDR3 sequence is 14 residues long. Germline lookup yields CDR1 KGHSH and CDR2 LQKENI.

This chain links TRBV30 with TRBJ1-4; TRBD1 might be the D (5 bases). The V gene's germline CDR1 is GTSNPN and CDR2 SVGIG (reference sequence). V lost 4 bases, J lost 5 bases, and 8 bases lay in between. CDR3 size: 12 residues. The CDR3 here is CAWTGINEKLFF. In DNA, the CDR3 is TGTGCCTGGACAGGGATAAATGAAAAACTGTTTTTT. Complete variable domain (other parts from reference TRBV30 and TRBJ1-4): SQTIHQWPATLVQPVGSPLSLECTVEGTSNPNLYWYRQAAGRGLQLLFYSVGIGQISSEVPQNLSASRPQDRQFILSSKKLLLSDSGFYLCAWTGINEKLFFGSGTQLSVL.

The V gene is TRBV19, the J gene TRBJ2-7; 7 bases match TRBD1. Germline-derived CDR1 and CDR2 are LNHDA and SQIVND (reference sequence). V trimming: 3 bases; J trimming: 3 bases; junction bases outside the gene matches: 5. This CDR3 spans 14 amino acids. The DNA of the CDR3 is TGTGCCAGTAGTATCAAGGCAGGGGGCTACGAGCAGTACTTC. Encoded protein: CASSIKAGGYEQYF.

V is TRBV2 and J is TRBJ2-7; D gene uncertain. Germline loops: CDR1 SNHLY, CDR2 FYNNEI. V was cut by 4 bases and J by 6 bases, with 13 bases left in between. The CDR3 covers 13 residues. The CDR3 nucleotides are TGTGCCAGCAGTGGAATTGGGGTCCGCGAGCAGTACTTC. The encoded protein is CASSGIGVREQYF.

CDR3 in amino acids: CASSETGHSTDTQYF. The CDR3 DNA reads as TGCGCCAGCAGCGAGACAGGGCACAGCACAGATACGCAGTATTTT. The chain has TRBV5-1 and TRBJ2-3; 7 bases agree with TRBD1. The CDR3 runs 15 residues. Trimming took 4 bases from V and 0 from J; bases not matched to a gene: 5. CDR1 is SGHRS, CDR2 YFSETQ, per germline.

This clone was recorded a few times. J is TRBJ1-1 and V is TRBV10-3, with D perhaps TRBD1 (5 bases). Germline V gene sequence: CDR1 ENHRY, CDR2 SYGVKD. CDR3 length equals 16 residues. V lost 6 bases to trimming and J lost 3 bases, with 20 bases between them. The DNA for the CDR3 is TGTGCCATCAGGACCTCCGGGGGGTCCCGTGACACTGAAGCTTTCTTT. Protein product: CAIRTSGGSRDTEAFF.

The chain employs TRBV11-3 and TRBJ2-1; TRBD2 agrees at 11 bases. The CDR3 extends over 17 amino acids. The germline V gene encodes CDR1 SGHNT and CDR2 YENEEA. The J segment lost 5 bases and the V segment lost 0 bases, leaving 6 bases of the junction unmatched. The CDR3 is CASSLEFGTSGHNEQFF. The CDR3, as DNA: TGTGCCAGCAGCTTAGAATTTGGGACTAGCGGTCACAATGAGCAGTTCTTC. The whole variable domain, remainder taken from reference TRBV11-3 and TRBJ2-1, is EAGVVQSPRYKIIEKKQPVAFWCNPISGHNTLYWYLQNLGQGPELLIRYENEEAVDDSQLPKDRFSAERLKGVDSTLKIQPAELGDSAVYLCASSLEFGTSGHNEQFFGPGTRLTVL.

The V call is TRBV2, the J call TRBJ2-3; TRBD2 aligns across 9 bases. V shed 7 bases, J shed 3 bases, and the junction held 2 bases outside the gene matches. The CDR3 is 13 residues long. CDR1 and CDR2 from the germline V gene are SNHLY and FYNNEI. The CDR3 nucleotides read TGTGCCAGCATCCTAGCGGGGACAGATACGCAGTATTTT. It yields the protein CASILAGTDTQYF.

CDR3 sequence: CASEATLGLGESPLHF. CDR3 bases: TGTGCCAGCGAAGCAACCCTGGGCCTCGGAGAGTCACCCCTCCACTTT. The V gene is TRBV21-1, the J gene TRBJ1-6. TRBV21-1 is a pseudogene. The CDR3 is 16 residues long.

The rearrangement links TRBV5-1 to TRBJ1-1; D gene unclear. The length of the CDR3 is 14 residues. V lost 4 bases to trimming and J lost 1 base, with 11 bases between them. Per the germline V gene, CDR1 is SGHRS and CDR2 is YFSETQ. The CDR3 DNA is TGCGCCAGCAGCCCCTTCGCAGGGAACACTGAAGCTTTCTTT. Amino acid sequence: CASSPFAGNTEAFF.

The chain uses TRBV6-1 and TRBJ1-5, with a possible D match to TRBD1 (5 bases). V was cut by 7 bases and J by 3 bases, with 10 bases left in between. The germline V gene has CDR1 MNHNS and CDR2 SASEGT. CDR3 length equals 13 residues. The CDR3 reads CASNPGYNQPQHF. CDR3 DNA: TGTGCCAGCAACCCAGGGTACAATCAGCCCCAGCATTTT.

The genes are TRBV19 and TRBJ1-1; TRBD1 agrees at 10 bases. Germline assignment: CDR1 LNHDA and CDR2 SQIVND (reference sequence). The trim removed 1 base at V and 5 bases at J, leaving 1 base unmatched. This CDR3 is built from 14 residues. The CDR3 region is CASSIGGQGTEAFF. The CDR3 nucleotides are TGTGCCAGTAGTATAGGGGGACAGGGGACTGAAGCTTTCTTT.

This chain uses TRBV2 with TRBJ1-6, with D tentatively TRBD1 (5 bases). The CDR3 has 13 amino acids. Per the germline V gene, CDR1 is SNHLY and CDR2 is FYNNEI. Trimming shortened V by 6 bases and J by 9 bases, and 12 bases separated the two germline ends. CDR3 in DNA: TGTGCCAGCAGACAAGGGGAGGGTTCACCCCTCCACTTT. It yields the protein CASRQGEGSPLHF. The complete variable domain, with remaining parts taken from reference TRBV2 and TRBJ1-6, reads EPEVTQTPSHQVTQMGQEVILRCVPISNHLYFYWYRQILGQKVEFLVSFYNNEISEKSEIFDDQFSVERPDGSNFTLKIRSTKLEDSAMYFCASRQGEGSPLHFGNGTRLTVT.